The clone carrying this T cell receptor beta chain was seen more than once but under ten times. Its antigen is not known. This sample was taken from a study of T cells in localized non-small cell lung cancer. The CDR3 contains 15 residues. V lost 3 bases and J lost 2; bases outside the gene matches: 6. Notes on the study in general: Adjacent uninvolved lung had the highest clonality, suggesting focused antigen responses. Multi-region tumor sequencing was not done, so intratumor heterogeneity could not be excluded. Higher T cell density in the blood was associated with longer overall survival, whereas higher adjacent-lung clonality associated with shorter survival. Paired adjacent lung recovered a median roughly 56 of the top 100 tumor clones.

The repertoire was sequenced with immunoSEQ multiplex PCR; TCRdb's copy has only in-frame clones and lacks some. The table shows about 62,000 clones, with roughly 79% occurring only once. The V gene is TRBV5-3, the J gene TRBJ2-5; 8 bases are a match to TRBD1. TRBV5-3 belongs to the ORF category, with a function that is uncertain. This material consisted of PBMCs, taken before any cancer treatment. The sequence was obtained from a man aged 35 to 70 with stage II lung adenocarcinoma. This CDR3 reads CARSYLDRGQETQYF. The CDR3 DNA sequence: TGTGCCAGAAGCTACCTCGACAGGGGTCAAGAGACCCAGTACTTC.